The entry below gives a single T cell receptor beta chain sequence along with its context. The repertoire was sequenced with immunoSEQ multiplex PCR; TCRdb's copy has only in-frame clones and lacks some. The data hold nearly 95,000 clones, with almost 97% observed a single time. The data belong to a study of technical replicates of blood from a few donors. The germline V gene encodes CDR1 MNHEY and CDR2 SMNVEV (reference sequence). The V gene lost 1 base and the J gene lost 4 bases, with 6 bases spanning the gap. The CDR3 is made up of 13 amino acids. This sequence was found in a human donor in good health. The sample consisted of T cells isolated from PBMCs. The rearrangement uses TRBV27 and TRBJ2-3; D not certain. This chain's CDR3 is CASSLFPSDTQYF. The CDR3 nucleotides are TGTGCCAGCAGTTTATTCCCCTCAGATACGCAGTATTTT.